The rows below give T cell receptor beta chains drawn from one sample of a study of glioma-infiltrating T cells after dendritic cell vaccination. Assay: immunoSEQ multiplex PCR; the TCRdb copy retains only in-frame clones and omits some. The sample holds 80,000 to 100,000 clones; about 85% are singletons and the top ten take 4.5% to 5.5%. Material: blood, obtained after dendritic cell vaccination. The source of these receptors is a human donor with glioblastoma. Each CDR3 is given with its conserved first and last residue. The D gene is left open where the match is weak. The size of a clone is reported for some rows only, either as once, few or many, or as a class for expanded clones.

J: TRBJ1-1
D: .
size: .
V: TRBV29-1
CDR3: CSGMRMNTEAFF
DNA: TGCAGCGGAATGAGAATGAACACTGAAGCTTTCTTT

J: TRBJ1-2
D: .
size: .
V: TRBV9
CDR3: CASSGRGYTF
DNA: TGTGCCAGCAGCGGTCGGGGCTACACCTTC

J: TRBJ1-5
D: .
size: .
V: TRBV9
CDR3: CASSPSSNQPQHF
DNA: TGTGCCAGCAGCCCCAGTAGCAATCAGCCCCAGCATTTT

J: TRBJ2-7
D: .
size: .
V: TRBV19
CDR3: CASSNLWTAYEQYF
DNA: TGTGCCAGTAGTAATTTATGGACAGCCTACGAGCAGTACTTC

J: TRBJ1-2
D: TRBD1
size: .
V: TRBV7-9
CDR3: CASSYLSRTGMENYGYTF
DNA: TGTGCCAGCAGCTACCTTTCCCGGACAGGGATGGAAAACTATGGCTACACCTTC

J: TRBJ1-1
D: TRBD1
size: once
V: TRBV5-1
CDR3: CASSLDRGGTEAFF
DNA: TGCGCCAGCAGCTTGGACAGGGGTGGCACTGAAGCTTTCTTT

J: TRBJ1-4
D: .
size: .
V: TRBV2
CDR3: CASLPGGDNEKLFF
DNA: TGTGCCAGCCTTCCGGGGGGGGACAATGAAAAACTGTTTTTT

J: TRBJ2-5
D: .
size: .
V: TRBV19
CDR3: CASSPWHQETQYF
DNA: TGTGCCAGTAGTCCCTGGCACCAAGAGACCCAGTACTTC

J: TRBJ2-7
D: TRBD2
size: .
V: TRBV7-6
CDR3: CASSRGSSGPYEQYF
DNA: TGTGCCAGCTCCCGGGGTAGTAGCGGGCCTTACGAGCAGTACTTC

J: TRBJ1-3
D: .
size: .
V: TRBV5-1
CDR3: CASSLTASPGNTIYF
DNA: TGCGCCAGCAGCTTGACAGCTTCTCCTGGAAACACCATATATTTT

J: TRBJ2-2
D: TRBD2
size: .
V: TRBV6-6
CDR3: CASLAGPNTGELFF
DNA: TGTGCCAGCCTAGCGGGACCGAACACCGGGGAGCTGTTTTTT

J: TRBJ2-7
D: TRBD1
size: .
V: TRBV28
CDR3: CASSLTGGKGGEQYF
DNA: TGTGCCAGCAGCCTGACAGGGGGGAAGGGTGGCGAGCAGTACTTC

J: TRBJ2-1
D: .
size: .
V: TRBV29-1
CDR3: CSVEEGRGPQFF
DNA: TGCAGCGTTGAAGAAGGAAGGGGCCCCCAGTTCTTC

J: TRBJ1-2
D: .
size: .
V: TRBV7-9
CDR3: CASSPLDSLNGYTF
DNA: TGTGCCAGCAGCCCTCTGGATAGCTTGAACGGCTACACCTTC

J: TRBJ1-1
D: .
size: .
V: TRBV28
CDR3: CASSSFMMGEESTEAFF
DNA: TGTGCCAGCAGTTCGTTCATGATGGGGGAGGAGAGCACTGAAGCTTTCTTT

J: TRBJ1-5
D: .
size: .
V: TRBV6-6
CDR3: CASSLLRDQPQHF
DNA: TGTGCCAGCAGTCTCCTCCGGGATCAGCCCCAGCATTTT

J: TRBJ2-2
D: TRBD2
size: .
V: TRBV9
CDR3: CASSVGGTSNGELFF
DNA: TGTGCCAGCAGCGTAGGCGGGACTAGTAATGGGGAGCTGTTTTTT

J: TRBJ2-1
D: .
size: .
V: TRBV30
CDR3: CAWSIYDEQFF
DNA: TGTGCCTGGAGTATCTATGATGAGCAGTTCTTC

J: TRBJ2-7
D: TRBD1
size: few
V: TRBV6-5
CDR3: CASSKGTGTHEQYF
DNA: TGTGCCAGCAGTAAGGGGACAGGGACCCACGAGCAGTACTTC

J: TRBJ2-1
D: TRBD1
size: .
V: TRBV10-2
CDR3: CASSDPTGAGDEQFF
DNA: TGCGCCAGCAGTGACCCTACAGGGGCCGGCGATGAGCAGTTCTTC

J: TRBJ2-4
D: TRBD2
size: .
V: TRBV28
CDR3: CASSVGGIAKNIQYF
DNA: TGTGCCAGCAGTGTGGGAGGGATAGCCAAAAACATTCAGTACTTC

J: TRBJ1-6
D: TRBD1
size: .
V: TRBV5-1
CDR3: CASSRGTEGSPLHF
DNA: TGCGCCAGCAGCCGAGGGACAGAGGGTTCACCCCTCCACTTT

J: TRBJ1-3
D: .
size: .
V: TRBV15
CDR3: CATSRDLSGNTIYF
DNA: TGTGCCACCAGCAGAGATCTGAGTGGAAACACCATATATTTT

J: TRBJ1-1
D: TRBD1
size: once
V: TRBV5-1
CDR3: CASNRGPKAFF
DNA: TGCGCCAGCAACAGGGGGCCCAAAGCTTTCTTT

J: TRBJ1-1
D: TRBD1
size: .
V: TRBV5-1
CDR3: CASSVGQDTEAFF
DNA: TGCGCCAGCAGCGTGGGACAGGACACTGAAGCTTTCTTT